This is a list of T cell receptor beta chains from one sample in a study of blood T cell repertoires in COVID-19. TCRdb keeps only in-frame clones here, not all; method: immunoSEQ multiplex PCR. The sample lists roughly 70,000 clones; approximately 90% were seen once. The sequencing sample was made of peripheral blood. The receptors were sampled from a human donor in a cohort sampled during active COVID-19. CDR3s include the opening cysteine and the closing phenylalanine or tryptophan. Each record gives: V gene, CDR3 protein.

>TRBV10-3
CAISEHSVRGYYSNQPQHF
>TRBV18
CASSPMGADRGEYSGNTIYF
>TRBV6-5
CATQRIRDNYGYTF
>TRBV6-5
CASSGGRETQYF
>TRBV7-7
CASSTLPGVQETQYF
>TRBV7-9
CASSLGQGDTEAFF
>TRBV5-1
CASSWGGAGVGNEQFF
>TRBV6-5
CASPSTRDETQYF
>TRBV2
CATWGGSLPDTQYF
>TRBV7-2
CASSGQGFSYTF
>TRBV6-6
CASSRGLAGGGNEELFF
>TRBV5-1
CASSLGTVYNSPLHF
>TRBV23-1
CASSQSPRAETQYF
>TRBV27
CASSPGTANTEAFF
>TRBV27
CASSSSLWTSGSDEQFF
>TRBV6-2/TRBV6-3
CASSYNGQGAWETQYF
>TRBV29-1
CSVERAEGPDGYTF
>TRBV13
CASSAGFYGYTF
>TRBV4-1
CASSQVASGRRDTQYF
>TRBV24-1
CATTGGSNQPQHF
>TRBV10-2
CASSEQGDSTEAFF
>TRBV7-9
CASGGGTQYF
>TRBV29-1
CSVGTSESSYEQYF
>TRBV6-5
CASRGRDRGHEQFF